The rows below give T cell receptor beta chains drawn from one sample of a study of cytomegalovirus exposure and HLA in healthy donors. The method was immunoSEQ multiplex PCR; TCRdb's version includes in-frame clones alone and lacks a portion of them. The data show under 200,000 clones, with about 81% seen just once and approximately 1.5% held by the top ten. The sample was PBMCs. The receptors derive from a girl under 18 in good health and CMV-seropositive. The conserved cysteine and the conserved F or W are not part of the CDR3 here. Clone size is not always given. Where it is, it says once, few, many or a class for expanded clones.

clone size: NA
J gene: TRBJ2-7
CDR3 length: 14
V gene: TRBV27
CDR3 protein: ASSLLLAGGPYEQY

clone size: NA
J gene: TRBJ2-7
CDR3 length: 11
V gene: TRBV7-3
CDR3 protein: ASSFGEGYEQY

clone size: NA
J gene: TRBJ1-3
CDR3 length: 13
V gene: TRBV5-6
CDR3 protein: ASSLRPERGNTIY

clone size: NA
J gene: TRBJ1-1
CDR3 length: 12
V gene: TRBV5-8
CDR3 protein: ASRGLDSLIRAF

clone size: NA
J gene: TRBJ1-2
CDR3 length: 12
V gene: TRBV28
CDR3 protein: ATCPGQETYGYT

clone size: NA
J gene: TRBJ2-2
CDR3 length: 12
V gene: TRBV2
CDR3 protein: ASRGDRAAGELF

clone size: few
J gene: TRBJ2-2
CDR3 length: 13
V gene: TRBV15
CDR3 protein: ATSRGTSNTGELF

clone size: NA
J gene: TRBJ2-7
CDR3 length: 13
V gene: TRBV5-1
CDR3 protein: ASSLDGEGAYEQY

clone size: NA
J gene: TRBJ2-2
CDR3 length: 12
V gene: TRBV11-3
CDR3 protein: ASSLGQGAGELF

clone size: NA
J gene: TRBJ2-7
CDR3 length: 13
V gene: TRBV27
CDR3 protein: ASSLLGTGASEQY

clone size: NA
J gene: TRBJ2-7
CDR3 length: 13
V gene: TRBV19
CDR3 protein: ASTESGRGYYEQY

clone size: NA
J gene: TRBJ2-5
CDR3 length: 15
V gene: TRBV19
CDR3 protein: ASSISRGGRVQETQY

clone size: NA
J gene: TRBJ1-2
CDR3 length: 13
V gene: TRBV7-8
CDR3 protein: ASSLSRHTNYGYT

clone size: few
J gene: TRBJ2-1
CDR3 length: 17
V gene: TRBV19
CDR3 protein: ASSIGQGAISGVYNEQF

clone size: NA
J gene: TRBJ1-2
CDR3 length: 13
V gene: TRBV28
CDR3 protein: ASSSGQGANYGYT

clone size: NA
J gene: TRBJ1-2
CDR3 length: 11
V gene: TRBV4-3
CDR3 protein: ASSQFEGVGYT

clone size: once
J gene: TRBJ2-1
CDR3 length: 12
V gene: TRBV11-3
CDR3 protein: ASSRGRASNEQF

clone size: NA
J gene: TRBJ1-2
CDR3 length: 10
V gene: TRBV6-1
CDR3 protein: ASRTGVYGYT

clone size: NA
J gene: TRBJ2-5
CDR3 length: 14
V gene: TRBV9
CDR3 protein: ASSAASGGTPGAQY

clone size: NA
J gene: TRBJ1-1
CDR3 length: 13
V gene: TRBV4-2
CDR3 protein: ASSHLPGPNTEAF

clone size: NA
J gene: TRBJ2-1
CDR3 length: 13
V gene: TRBV28
CDR3 protein: ASSFGGSSYNEQF

clone size: NA
J gene: TRBJ1-2
CDR3 length: 11
V gene: TRBV5-4
CDR3 protein: ASSRDRVTGYT

clone size: NA
J gene: TRBJ1-1
CDR3 length: 10
V gene: TRBV7-9
CDR3 protein: ASSLSGTEAF

clone size: NA
J gene: TRBJ2-7
CDR3 length: 11
V gene: TRBV6-5
CDR3 protein: ASSTRQGRKQY

clone size: NA
J gene: TRBJ1-2
CDR3 length: 11
V gene: TRBV10-3
CDR3 protein: AISGRENYGYT

clone size: NA
J gene: TRBJ2-7
CDR3 length: 12
V gene: TRBV10-1
CDR3 protein: ASYGREIPYEQY

clone size: once
J gene: TRBJ2-1
CDR3 length: 13
V gene: TRBV7-3
CDR3 protein: ASSSRTSGGDEQF

clone size: NA
J gene: TRBJ1-2
CDR3 length: 15
V gene: TRBV5-1
CDR3 protein: ASSLGGTGRANYGYT

clone size: NA
J gene: TRBJ2-3
CDR3 length: 16
V gene: TRBV29-1
CDR3 protein: SVEGLSGGRPSTDTQY

clone size: NA
J gene: TRBJ2-7
CDR3 length: 12
V gene: TRBV7-2
CDR3 protein: ASSLGIYSYEQY

clone size: NA
J gene: TRBJ1-2
CDR3 length: 12
V gene: TRBV27
CDR3 protein: ASRQTGAWYGYT

clone size: NA
J gene: TRBJ2-7
CDR3 length: 12
V gene: TRBV19
CDR3 protein: ASSIALSSYEQY

clone size: NA
J gene: TRBJ1-5
CDR3 length: 12
V gene: TRBV6-5
CDR3 protein: ASRNTGGNQPQH

clone size: NA
J gene: TRBJ1-2
CDR3 length: 9
V gene: TRBV30
CDR3 protein: AWSWGDGYT

clone size: NA
J gene: TRBJ1-5
CDR3 length: 12
V gene: TRBV11-2
CDR3 protein: ASSLGSSNQPQH

clone size: NA
J gene: TRBJ2-3
CDR3 length: 13
V gene: TRBV6-1
CDR3 protein: ASSELPRGGDTQY

clone size: few
J gene: TRBJ2-3
CDR3 length: 12
V gene: TRBV25-1
CDR3 protein: ASRGAASTDTQY